This TCR beta chain was found in a study of cytomegalovirus exposure and HLA in healthy donors. The wider study: One earlier analysis, a look at 150 million to 200 million T cells, found roughly 120 million unique TCR beta sequences. Notes on the study in general: Despite most TCR sequences being rare, some public TCRs occurred in many donors. Later on, an analysis tied 15,000 to 20,000 TCR beta sequences to HLA alleles at 0.05 false discovery rate. TCR beta V- and J-gene trimming, according to a later analysis, was linked to a missense DCLRE1C variant.

Worth noting for this clone: Its target is not known.

In the PCR, 60 Vbeta and 13 Jbeta primers were used. Some clones are missing from TCRdb's copy, which holds only in-frame ones; the method was immunoSEQ multiplex PCR. The sample holds about 140,000 clones; over 60% are singletons and the top ten take 2% to 2.5%. The CDR3 length is 15 residues. The germline CDR1 and CDR2 sequences are SGDLS and YYNGEE. Trimming took 0 bases from V and 3 from J; bases not matched to a gene: 2. Sequencing was done on a sample of PBMCs. The origin of this receptor is a man aged 30 to 45 in good health and CMV-seronegative. The J gene is TRBJ2-7, the V gene TRBV9, with 11 bases matching TRBD2. The CDR3 here is CASSVGGTSGYEQYF. The DNA of the CDR3 is TGTGCCAGCAGCGTAGGGGGGACTAGCGGCTACGAGCAGTACTTC.